The source of this TCR beta chain is a study of blood T cell repertoires in COVID-19. Study-wide context: Specimens from acute and convalescent COVID-19 originated in the United States, Italy and Spain. From T cells, B-cell-depleted T cells, or PBMCs came the material, which was cDNA or gDNA.

Ages ranged from roughly 18 to 95 years, with residence in about two dozen US areas. In the source study's methods: Counts of nucleated cells, estimated from reference gene primer amplification, were obtained. Sequenced by immunoSEQ multiplex PCR; TCRdb stores in-frame clones only, minus some. The V and J calls and clone size come from that table; D and trimming were worked out from the DNA. Of about 190,000 clones in the sample, around 84% were seen once. The V and J ends lost 6 bases and 6 bases respectively, with 12 bases between them. The length of the CDR3 is 12 residues. Per the germline V gene, CDR1 is MDHEN and CDR2 is SYDVKM.

The chain combines TRBV28 with TRBJ2-7; D is unresolved. This TCR was sampled from a woman younger than 45 who had recovered from COVID-19. Sequenced: PBMCs or T cells enriched from blood (not recorded which). CDR3 sequence (DNA): TGTGCCAGCAGCTTTCGTCTATTCGAGCAGTACTTC. It translates to CASSFRLFEQYF.